The present T cell receptor beta chain was sequenced within a study of shared clonotypes between healthy human individuals (dated by TCRdb to about 2020). About the full investigation: Three men and a couple of women, aged 18 to 49 years, made up the cohort. For each donor, three plates each were used for CD4 naive and CD4 memory, two plates were used for CD8 naive, and one plate was used for CD8 memory. The study deeply sequenced blood TCR repertoires of five healthy adults to estimate repertoire size and the extent of clonotype sharing between individuals. To increase sequencing depth and limit assay-specific biases, TCR repertoire library preparation and sequencing were carried out by different laboratories using diverse techniques. Between about 0.8 and 9 billion PBMCs per donor were obtained by leukapheresis.

Healthy HIV-negative adults with no recently reported acute infections or vaccinations were included as donors. Every donor was a Caucasian adult living in Nashville, Tennessee, USA. CD4+ T cells were enriched by magnetic negative selection, after which naive cells were positively selected on CD45RA and the negative fraction was taken as the memory subset. Blood was collected by leukapheresis, and PBMCs were isolated by Ficoll-Histopaque density gradient centrifugation and then cryopreserved in liquid nitrogen vapor phase. Purity and quantity of every magnetically sorted T cell population were checked by analytical flow cytometry. Each sorted fraction had its genomic DNA isolated and then quantified by UV absorbance on a Nanodrop 2000c. Via the germline V gene, CDR1 is MDHEN and CDR2 SYDVKM. The CDR3 contains 13 residues, cysteine and phenylalanine counted. Kept here is only the CDR3 DNA, which spans 39 bases and is read in frame from base 1. V gives up 5 bases and J gives up 1 base, and the segment between their germline ends measures 9 bases.

To note about this clone: Its specific antigen is unknown. Base quality data are lacking; no much larger clone is found one base away. Other DNA sequences in the same sample also yield this CDR3.

Using the deep immunoSEQ assay, multiplex PCR amplified TCR CDR3 regions from genomic DNA. Extracted genomic DNA from each cell subset was distributed evenly across all wells of several immunoSEQ 96-well plates, and each plate was treated as a replicate. For sorted subsets, about 200 ng genomic DNA, equal to 30,000 or so T cell genomes, was loaded into each replicate PCR. Purified libraries were measured with a Qubit 3.0 fluorometer, size-checked on a Bioanalyzer 2100, and measured again with the KAPA Library Quantification kit. Every immunoSEQ 96-well plate was sequenced on a dedicated single-read 150-cycle Illumina NextSeq 550 flow cell. The paper's processing steps were these. Because the immunoSEQ output included only junctional sequences and no quality scores, the filtering could not be the same as the filtering used for full-length reads. To assign V/J genes and CDR3, sequences were annotated using PyIR, a Python wrapper for IgBLAST v1.9, with IMGT germline references. Reads were filtered out if the reads had weak V/J assignments (E-value above 1e-6), no CDR3, stop codons, out-of-frame junctions, or ambiguous translated residues. V3J clonotypes were defined by identical inferred V gene, J gene, and CDR3 amino acid sequence. The percentage overlap between two repertoires was calculated by dividing the number of shared unique clonotypes by the size of the smaller repertoire. Repertoire richness was assessed with RTK rarefaction, the Chao1 estimator, and Recon v2.1 estimates of unobserved clonotypes. For all TCRbeta clonotypes obtained by the gDNA method from several donors, generation probabilities were computed with OLGA. Here the immuneACCESS table is served through TCRdb, limited to in-frame sequences with V and J called. Missing clones are a known gap in these copies; in checked studies unresolved V genes cover under half, and the rest lacks a known reason. V, J and clone size are taken as reported in that table, and D and trimming were inferred from the DNA itself. For this sample the table gives around 1,100,000 clones, of which approximately 75% were detected only once. The ten largest clones capture 0.85% to 1% of the sample.

Broad study findings and their caveats: Sampling was limited to blood, and TCR repertoires in tissue likely differ from TCR repertoires in blood. The genetic and exposure-history diversity represented was limited by the small number of donors. Based on pairwise subsampling, the degree of clonotype sharing among donors was expected to be affected by sequencing depth. Compared with non-shared clonotypes, the clonotypes found in all four sorted-subset donors had higher generation probabilities. Naive subsets generally had larger estimated clonotype richness than memory subsets did. Across a few donors, around 5% of naive CD4, approximately 4% of naive CD8, under 2.5% of memory CD4, and approximately 0.4% of memory CD8 clonotypes were shared. Even with the large sequencing depth, rarefaction of the sorted-subset datasets indicated that sequencing was incomplete.

The chain is made from TRBV28 and TRBJ2-7, with the D gene too uncertain to name. The sequence was collected from a young man in good health. Some clones in this sample may be carry-over from other donors' samples. Sequences were obtained from memory CD4+ T cells from PBMCs. Sample cell subset or site, as interpreted from the label and publication: CD45RA-negative fraction. The CDR3 reads as follows: CASSPGQSYEQYF. In nucleotides, the sequence is TGTGCCAGCAGTCCTGGGCAGTCCTACGAGCAGTACTTC.